Listed below are T cell receptor beta chains from one sample, sequenced in a study of technical replicates of blood from a few donors. Data came from immunoSEQ multiplex PCR; TCRdb stores just in-frame clones and leaves some out. The sample carries some 89,000 clones, about 95% recorded once. Material for sequencing was T cells isolated from PBMCs. The receptors originated from a human donor in good health. Each CDR3 is given with its conserved first and last residue. The D gene is left open where the match is weak. The size entry is marked missing in some rows and otherwise reads once, few, many or a size class.

NA	TRBV19	NA	TRBJ1-1	CASSPTGYTEAFF	TGTGCCAGTAGTCCTACAGGGTACACTGAAGCTTTCTTT
TRBD1	TRBV2	NA	TRBJ1-1	CASSELGQGAGTEAFF	TGTGCCAGCAGTGAATTGGGTCAGGGGGCAGGGACTGAAGCTTTCTTT
TRBD1	TRBV6-1	once	TRBJ1-5	CASSLDRDQPQHF	TGTGCCAGCAGTTTGGACAGGGATCAGCCCCAGCATTTT
NA	TRBV27	NA	TRBJ2-6	CASNRGSGANVLTF	TGTGCCAGCAATCGGGGATCAGGGGCCAACGTCCTGACTTTC
NA	TRBV7-3	NA	TRBJ1-1	CASSYLRATEAFF	TGTGCCAGCAGCTATCTCAGGGCTACTGAAGCTTTCTTT
NA	TRBV15	NA	TRBJ2-7	CATSSARGGGSYEQYF	TGTGCCACCAGCAGCGCCCGGGGCGGAGGGAGCTACGAGCAGTACTTC
NA	TRBV7-2	NA	TRBJ2-1	CASSQDSNNEQFF	TGTGCCAGCAGCCAAGACTCGAATAATGAGCAGTTCTTC
TRBD2	TRBV7-3	NA	TRBJ2-7	CASSLRLAGGSYEQYF	TGTGCCAGCAGCTTACGTCTAGCGGGAGGGTCCTACGAGCAGTACTTC
NA	TRBV19	NA	TRBJ1-5	CATQSGASFISNQPQHF	TGTGCCACCCAAAGTGGGGCCTCCTTCATTAGCAATCAGCCCCAGCATTTT
TRBD2	TRBV4-3	NA	TRBJ2-1	CASSQEAASGRVNEQFF	TGCGCCAGCAGCCAAGAAGCAGCTAGCGGGAGGGTGAATGAGCAGTTCTTC
TRBD2	TRBV28	NA	TRBJ2-7	CASSFKAGRAYEQYF	TGTGCCAGCAGTTTTAAGGCAGGGAGGGCCTACGAGCAGTACTTC
NA	TRBV5-1	NA	TRBJ2-4	CASTPQGEGKNIQYF	TGCGCCAGCACCCCCCAGGGCGAAGGCAAAAACATTCAGTACTTC
TRBD2	TRBV19	NA	TRBJ2-5	CASSVTSGLSQETQYF	TGTGCCTCCTCGGTGACTAGCGGGCTATCTCAAGAGACCCAGTACTTC
NA	TRBV30	NA	TRBJ2-7	CAWRESSYEQYF	TGTGCCTGGAGGGAGAGCTCCTACGAGCAGTACTTC
TRBD2	TRBV5-1	NA	TRBJ2-6	CASSLETSGRSGANVLTF	TGCGCCAGCAGCTTGGAAACTAGCGGGAGATCTGGGGCCAACGTCCTGACTTTC
TRBD1	TRBV11-3	NA	TRBJ1-2	CASSLGTGFGGYTF	TGTGCCAGCAGCTTAGGGACAGGGTTCGGTGGCTACACCTTC
NA	TRBV4-2	NA	TRBJ1-6	CASSPGQTNSPLHF	TGTGCCAGCAGCCCAGGACAGACAAATTCACCCCTCCACTTT
NA	TRBV5-5	NA	TRBJ1-3	CASSLDGEIGAGNTIYF	TGTGCCAGCAGCTTGGACGGAGAAATAGGGGCTGGAAACACCATATATTTT
TRBD2	TRBV4-1	NA	TRBJ2-5	CASSHPRAGSASGRAGQETQYF	TGCGCCAGCAGCCACCCCCGCGCAGGTTCTGCTAGCGGGAGGGCCGGACAAGAGACCCAGTACTTC
NA	TRBV6-5	NA	TRBJ2-3	CASSQEYNPTDTQYF	TGTGCCAGCAGTCAAGAATACAACCCCACAGATACGCAGTATTTT